The 21 T cell receptor beta chains reported below all come from one sample, sequenced in a study of blood T cell repertoires in COVID-19. Sequenced by immunoSEQ multiplex PCR; TCRdb stores in-frame clones only, minus some. The profile shows roughly 180,000 clones, 70% to 85% of them singletons. What was sequenced was peripheral blood. The receptors come from a man aged 55 to 70 who had recovered from COVID-19.

A single count supports this clone. The chain joins TRBV5-1 to TRBJ1-2, with 8 bases lining up with TRBD1. Germline assignment: CDR1 SGHRS and CDR2 YFSETQ. The CDR3 spans 16 residues. Trimming cost V 0 bases and J 7 bases; bases outside gene matches: 11. Written as DNA, the CDR3 is TGCGCCAGCAGCTTGGTGGCAGGGGGCACACTGCGTGGCTACACCTTC. Protein: CASSLVAGGTLRGYTF.

J is TRBJ2-7 and V is TRBV24-1, with 9 bases fitting TRBD2. J lost 2 bases, V lost 3 bases, and 1 base had no gene match. The CDR3 contains 14 residues. Germline V gene data show CDR1 as KGHDR and CDR2 as SFDVKD. The CDR3 is CATSDAGGTYEQYF. CDR3 in DNA: TGTGCCACCAGTGATGCGGGAGGGACCTACGAGCAGTACTTC.

The chain links TRBV15 to TRBJ1-3; TRBD1 aligns across 10 bases. CDR3 size: 17 residues. Germline V gives CDR1 LNHNV, CDR2 YYDKDF (reference sequence). V shed 6 bases and J 2 bases; nucleotides not matched to a gene: 10. CDR3 sequence (DNA): TGTGCCACCAGTACGGACAGGGGGTTGGGACCTGGAAACACCATATATTTT. This gives the protein CATSTDRGLGPGNTIYF. Full variable domain (rest looked up from reference TRBV15 and TRBJ1-3): DAMVIQNPRYQVTQFGKPVTLSCSQTLNHNVMYWYQQKSSQAPKLLFHYYDKDFNNEADTPDNFQSRRPNTSFCFLDIRSPGLGDTAMYLCATSTDRGLGPGNTIYFGEGSWLTVV.

V and J are TRBV9 and TRBJ1-3, with D unresolved. V was trimmed by 4 bases and J by 2 bases, leaving 7 bases between them. This CDR3 comprises 13 residues. Germline loops: CDR1 SGDLS, CDR2 YYNGEE. For the CDR3, the DNA is TGTGCCAGCAGCACAACACCTGGAAACACCATATATTTT. This codes for CASSTTPGNTIYF.

V usage is TRBV6-5 and J usage is TRBJ1-1; D may be TRBD1 (6 bases). V lost 0 bases and J 2 bases, leaving 10 bases between the germline ends. The germline V gene encodes CDR1 MNHEY and CDR2 SVGAGI. This CDR3 is 15 amino acids long. The CDR3 spells CASSYSRGFNTEAFF. Here the CDR3 DNA reads TGTGCCAGCAGTTACTCGAGGGGGTTTAACACTGAAGCTTTCTTT.

The V call is TRBV7-2, the J call TRBJ1-6, with 9 bases identical to TRBD1. J lost 5 bases, V lost 5 bases, and 1 base had no gene match. CDR3 size: 14 residues. Germline lookup yields CDR1 SGHTA and CDR2 FQGNSA. The CDR3 nucleotides read TGTGCCAGCAGCCGGACAGGGGATAATTCACCCCTCCACTTT. It yields the protein CASSRTGDNSPLHF.

The genes are TRBV7-8 and TRBJ2-2; D not resolved. Germline-derived CDR1 and CDR2 are SGHVS and FQNEAQ. This CDR3 spans 15 amino acids. Trimming stripped 5 bases from V and 0 bases from J, with 10 bases between. The CDR3 loop reads CASSLMASNTGELFF. CDR3 bases: TGTGCCAGCAGCCTAATGGCCTCGAACACCGGGGAGCTGTTTTTT. Combining the CDR3 with reference TRBV7-8 and TRBJ2-2 gives the whole variable domain GAGVSQSPRYKVAKRGQDVALRCDPISGHVSLFWYQQALGQGPEFLTYFQNEAQLDKSGLPSDRFFAERPEGSVSTLKIQRTQQEDSAVYLCASSLMASNTGELFFGEGSRLTVL.

The rearrangement links TRBV27 to TRBJ2-7; 7 bases match TRBD2. The germline V gene has CDR1 MNHEY and CDR2 SMNVEV (reference sequence). The CDR3 loop spans 14 amino acids. After removal of 5 bases from V and 2 bases from J, the junction contained 6 bases not matched to a gene. CDR3 coding DNA: TGTGCCAGCAGTAAAGCCGGGACTACCTACGAGCAGTACTTC. Translating it yields CASSKAGTTYEQYF.

This clone was counted once. The chain uses TRBV14 and TRBJ1-2; a possible D gene is TRBD1 (6 bases). Trimming removed 2 bases at V and 6 bases at J, with 13 bases between. CDR3 length equals 14 residues. Germline CDR1 is SGHDN and CDR2 is FVKESK. Here the CDR3 reads CASSQNRVGDGYTF. The CDR3 DNA follows: TGTGCCAGCAGCCAAAACAGGGTCGGCGATGGCTACACCTTC.

The chain combines TRBV29-1 with TRBJ2-2, with 7 bases that match TRBD1. The junction had 5 bases not matched to a gene; V was cut back by 4 bases and J by 6 bases. Germline assignment: CDR1 SQVTM and CDR2 ANQGSEA. The CDR3 is made up of 13 amino acids. CDR3 residues: CSVGGQGAGELFF. DNA for the CDR3: TGCAGCGTTGGGGGTCAGGGGGCCGGGGAGCTGTTTTTT.

The chain carries TRBV7-2 and TRBJ2-3; D gene unclear. V dropped 0 bases and J dropped 7 bases, with 11 bases sitting between them. The length of the CDR3 is 14 residues. Germline V gives CDR1 SGHTA, CDR2 FQGNSA. CDR3 nucleotides: TGTGCCAGCAGCTTAGCGAGTCCTCCCTATACGCAGTATTTT. It encodes CASSLASPPYTQYF.

The genes are TRBV15 and TRBJ2-2; TRBD1 agrees at 11 bases. This CDR3 region has 15 residues. V was clipped by 4 bases and J by 5 bases; unmatched bases: 3. CDR1 is LNHNV, CDR2 YYDKDF, per germline (reference sequence). The CDR3 DNA reads as TGTGCCACCAGCAAGGACAGGGGGCTGACCGGGGAGCTGTTTTTT. Translation gives CATSKDRGLTGELFF. The variable domain in full, completed from reference TRBV15 and TRBJ2-2, reads DAMVIQNPRYQVTQFGKPVTLSCSQTLNHNVMYWYQQKSSQAPKLLFHYYDKDFNNEADTPDNFQSRRPNTSFCFLDIRSPGLGDTAMYLCATSKDRGLTGELFFGEGSRLTVL.

Of note for this clone: An end of the junction does not agree with germline; a read error may underlie this. The chain joins TRBV6-5 to TRBJ1-5, with a tentative D call TRBD1 (6 bases). Germline CDR1 reads MNHEY; CDR2 reads SVGAGI. This CDR3 has 16 amino acids. CDR3 loop: CASSYSIPQGKQPQHF. The CDR3 DNA follows: TGTGCCAGCAGTTACTCTATACCACAGGGCAAGCAGCCCCAGCATTTT.

The rearrangement links TRBV5-4 to TRBJ2-3; 8 nucleotides line up with TRBD2. The V gene end was trimmed by 0 bases and the J gene end by 3 bases; junction bases not matched to a gene: 6. This CDR3 is built from 16 residues. Germline lookup yields CDR1 SGHNT and CDR2 YYREEE (reference sequence). The DNA for the CDR3 is TGTGCCAGCAGCTTGGCCCTACCGGGGGGGACAGATACGCAGTATTTT. It translates to CASSLALPGGTDTQYF.

V and J are TRBV5-4 and TRBJ1-2; 8 positions match TRBD1. The CDR3 covers 14 residues. Germline V gene sequence: CDR1 SGHNT, CDR2 YYREEE (reference sequence). Trimming removed 5 bases from V and 8 bases from J; junction bases left unmatched: 11. The CDR3, as DNA: TGTGCCAGCAGACGGGACAGGACATCTTTCGGCTACACCTTC. Amino acids: CASRRDRTSFGYTF.

The rearrangement joins TRBV7-2 to TRBJ2-3; D is undetermined. The CDR3 length is 15 residues. Germline V gives CDR1 SGHTA, CDR2 FQGNSA. V was trimmed by 0 bases and J by 2 bases, leaving 9 bases between them. The CDR3 DNA follows: TGTGCCAGCAGCTTAGCGAGTAGCTACACAGATACGCAGTATTTT. Its protein is CASSLASSYTDTQYF.

V gene TRBV9 combines with J gene TRBJ2-3; 7 nucleotides line up with TRBD2. Trimming at V came to 0 bases and at J to 5 bases, leaving 9 bases not matched to a gene. The CDR3 covers 16 residues. CDR1 is SGDLS, CDR2 YYNGEE, per germline. The CDR3 bases are TGTGCCAGCAGCGTAGCCCTGAGCGGGAACGAAGATACGCAGTATTTT. It yields the protein CASSVALSGNEDTQYF.

The chain uses TRBV2 and TRBJ1-3, with 8 bases matching TRBD1. The length of the CDR3 is 17 residues. The germline gives CDR1 SNHLY, CDR2 FYNNEI. V shed 5 bases and J 0 bases; nucleotides not matched to a gene: 9. The CDR3 DNA reads TGTGCCAGCAGTTACATGGACAGGGCCTACTCTGGAAACACCATATATTTT. It translates to CASSYMDRAYSGNTIYF.

The chain joins TRBV3-1 (or the pseudogene TRBV3-2) to TRBJ1-3; D unclear. Germline assignment: CDR1 LGHDT and CDR2 YNNKEL (reference sequence). The CDR3 totals 13 residues. V gave up 3 bases and J gave up 9 bases, with 12 bases separating them. CDR3 sequence: CASSQAARGTIYF. The CDR3 bases are TGTGCCAGCAGCCAGGCAGCCCGGGGCACCATATATTTT.

The table lists this clone with a count of one. The chain carries TRBV18 and TRBJ2-2; 9 bases map to TRBD1. Germline CDR1 is KGHSH and CDR2 is LQKENI. The CDR3 is 15 residues long. J was trimmed by 5 bases and V by 5 bases; bases with no gene match: 6. CDR3 protein: CASSSDRGGTGELFF. CDR3 coding DNA: TGTGCCAGCTCATCGGACAGGGGAGGGACCGGGGAGCTGTTTTTT.

This clone has just a few counts. The chain joins TRBV27 to TRBJ1-4, with 7 bases fitting TRBD1. V gave up 0 bases and J gave up 6 bases; unmatched junction bases: 4. The CDR3 runs 15 residues. Germline CDR1 reads MNHEY; CDR2 reads SMNVEV (reference sequence). The CDR3 bases are TGTGCCAGCAGTTTATCAGGGGGCCGGGATGAAAAACTGTTTTTT. Its protein product is CASSLSGGRDEKLFF.